The 2 T cell receptor beta chains below were found in one sample sequenced in a study of cytomegalovirus exposure and HLA in healthy donors. Both 60 Vbeta primers and 13 Jbeta primers went into the PCR. Clones were read by immunoSEQ multiplex PCR, and TCRdb kept only the in-frame ones, dropping some. The sample's table shows over 55,000 clones. The sample was PBMCs. Receptor source: a male donor in good health and CMV-seronegative.

About this clone: At one end, the junction sequence differs from germline, possibly due to a read error. The CDR3 reads CAGSLGGGRAYEQYF. The DNA for the CDR3 is TGTGCCGGGAGTCTCGGGGGGGGGAGGGCCTACGAGCAGTACTTC. The chain combines TRBV30 with TRBJ2-7; 8 bases match TRBD2. The CDR3 has 15 amino acids. Per germline, CDR1 GTSNPN and CDR2 SVGIG (reference sequence).

The chain has TRBV2 and TRBJ2-7; tentative D call: TRBD2 (5 bases). Germline V gene lookup returns CDR1 SNHLY and CDR2 FYNNEI. V lost 8 bases and J 9 bases, leaving 5 bases between the germline ends. CDR3 size: 8 residues. CDR3 amino acids: CASEGQYF. The CDR3 DNA is TGTGCCAGCGAGGGGCAGTACTTC.